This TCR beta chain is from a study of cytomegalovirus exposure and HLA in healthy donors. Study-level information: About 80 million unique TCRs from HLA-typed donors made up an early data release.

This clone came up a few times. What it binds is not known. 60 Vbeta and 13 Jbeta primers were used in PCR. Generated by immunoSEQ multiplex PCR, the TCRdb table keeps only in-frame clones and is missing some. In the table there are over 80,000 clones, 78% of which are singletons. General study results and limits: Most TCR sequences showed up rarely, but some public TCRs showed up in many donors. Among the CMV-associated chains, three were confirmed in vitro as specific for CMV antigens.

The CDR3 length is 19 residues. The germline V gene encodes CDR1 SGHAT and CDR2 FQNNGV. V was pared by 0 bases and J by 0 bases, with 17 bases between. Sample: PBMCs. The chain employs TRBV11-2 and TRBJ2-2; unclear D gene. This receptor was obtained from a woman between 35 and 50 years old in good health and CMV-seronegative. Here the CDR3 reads CASSLEFGRLAANTGELFF. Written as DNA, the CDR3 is TGTGCCAGCAGCTTAGAATTCGGCCGATTAGCCGCGAACACCGGGGAGCTGTTTTTT.